The 10 T cell receptor beta chains in this list originate from one sample, sequenced in a study of OX40 agonist ivuxolimab in advanced cancers. The data were produced by immunoSEQ multiplex PCR, yet TCRdb's version contains in-frame clones alone and is incomplete. Of more than 60,000 clones in the sample, roughly nine tenths were seen once. The material was CD4+ or CD8+ T cells sorted from blood, obtained in a trial of the OX40 agonist ivuxolimab. These receptors came from an adult with an advanced solid tumor such as melanoma, head and neck, liver or kidney cancer.

The J gene is TRBJ1-1, the V gene TRBV28, with a tentative D call TRBD1 (5 bases). The CDR3 length is 12 residues. Trimming cost V 4 bases and J 8 bases, with 11 bases left between them. The V gene's germline CDR1 is MDHEN and CDR2 SYDVKM. CDR3 nucleotide sequence: TGTGCCAGCAGTTGGCGGGGGGTAGAAGCTTTCTTT. It yields the protein CASSWRGVEAFF.

The genes are TRBV11-2 and TRBJ2-3, with D possibly being TRBD1 (6 bases). The germline V and J ends were trimmed by 1 base and 1 base, with 12 bases remaining between them. Looked up from germline, CDR1 is SGHAT and CDR2 is FQNNGV. This CDR3 has 16 residues. CDR3 loop: CASSLVARGRTDTQYF. The CDR3 nucleotides are TGTGCCAGCAGCTTAGTGGCCAGGGGACGCACAGATACGCAGTATTTT.

This clone was found once. The chain employs TRBV7-2 and TRBJ1-5; the match to TRBD1 covers 12 bases. V lost 5 bases to trimming and J lost 2 bases; unmatched junction nucleotides: 4. Germline V gene data show CDR1 as SGHTA and CDR2 as FQGNSA. This CDR3 contains 16 residues. The CDR3 DNA is TGTGCCAGCAGCCTGGGACAGGGGGCTGGCAATCAGCCCCAGCATTTT. It is translated as CASSLGQGAGNQPQHF.

The gene calls are TRBV9 and TRBJ2-3; 10 bases match TRBD1. This CDR3 has 16 residues. After removal of 4 bases from V and 4 bases from J, the junction contained 9 bases not matched to a gene. Germline CDR1 is SGDLS and CDR2 is YYNGEE. The CDR3 DNA sequence: TGTGCCAGCAGCATTCTGGGGACAGGGGATCCAGATACGCAGTATTTT. It is translated as CASSILGTGDPDTQYF.

This chain uses TRBV27 with TRBJ2-5, with D possibly matching TRBD2 (6 bases). Trimming stripped 5 bases from V and 5 bases from J, with 18 bases between. CDR1 and CDR2 from the germline V gene are MNHEY and SMNVEV (reference sequence). The CDR3 runs to 15 residues. The CDR3 loop is CASSRDSGVVETQYF. In DNA form, the CDR3 reads TGTGCCAGCAGTCGGGACTCTGGGGTCGTGGAGACCCAGTACTTC.

This sequence joins TRBV28 and TRBJ2-5; 12 nucleotides align to TRBD2. Germline lookup yields CDR1 MDHEN and CDR2 SYDVKM. CDR3 length equals 18 residues. The V gene end was trimmed by 3 bases and the J gene end by 4 bases; junction bases not matched to a gene: 12. The CDR3 bases are TGTGCCAGCAGTTTGATTCCGGCTAGCGGGAGGGCCCGAGAGACCCAGTACTTC. Its protein is CASSLIPASGRARETQYF.

This rearrangement joins TRBV28 to TRBJ2-2; D gene unclear. Germline CDR1 MDHEN, CDR2 SYDVKM. This CDR3 contains 12 residues. V lost 6 bases, J lost 0 bases, and 2 bases lay in between. The CDR3 nucleotides are TGTGCCAGCAGAACGAACACCGGGGAGCTGTTTTTT. Protein: CASRTNTGELFF.

This clone was counted a single time. The rearrangement links TRBV11-3 to TRBJ1-1; 10 nucleotides line up with TRBD1. The CDR3 is made up of 14 amino acids. Germline V CDR1 and CDR2: SGHNT, YENEEA. The junction had 6 bases not matched to a gene; V was cut back by 6 bases and J by 5 bases. The CDR3 sequence: CASSRQGAWTEAFF. The CDR3 DNA sequence: TGTGCCAGCAGTCGACAGGGGGCTTGGACTGAAGCTTTCTTT.

The chain employs TRBV19 and TRBJ2-7, with 8 bases aligning to TRBD2. The CDR3 extends over 14 amino acids. Looked up from germline, CDR1 is LNHDA and CDR2 is SQIVND (reference sequence). CDR3 sequence reads: CATRPQRGSYEQYF. DNA of the CDR3: TGTGCAACAAGGCCCCAGCGGGGGTCCTACGAGCAGTACTTC.

The chain employs TRBV7-8 and TRBJ1-3; possible D gene TRBD1, 5 bases. Germline CDR1 SGHVS, CDR2 FQNEAQ. The V and J ends lost 1 base and 0 bases respectively, with 10 bases between them. The CDR3 is 16 residues long. The CDR3 here is CASSLGTGPSGNTIYF. CDR3 nucleotide sequence: TGTGCCAGCAGCTTAGGTACAGGACCCTCTGGAAACACCATATATTTT.